The sequence of this TCR beta chain was determined in a study of technical replicates of blood from several donors. This CDR3 region has 15 residues. Germline V gene data show CDR1 as SGHTA and CDR2 as FQGNSA. Sequenced by immunoSEQ multiplex PCR; TCRdb stores in-frame clones only, minus some. The sample includes 68,000 or so clones, about 89% of them seen just once. About this clone itself: Mismatch with germline at one junction end may stem from a read error.

J is TRBJ2-1 and V is TRBV7-2, with D possibly matching TRBD2 (5 bases). Material: PBMCs. This clonotype originated in a human donor in good health. Some clones in this sample may be carry-over from other donors' samples. CDR3 in amino acids: CASSPEVPPPNAQFF. The CDR3 DNA is TGTGCCAGCAGCCCGGAGGTCCCCCCCCCGAATGCGCAGTTCTTC.